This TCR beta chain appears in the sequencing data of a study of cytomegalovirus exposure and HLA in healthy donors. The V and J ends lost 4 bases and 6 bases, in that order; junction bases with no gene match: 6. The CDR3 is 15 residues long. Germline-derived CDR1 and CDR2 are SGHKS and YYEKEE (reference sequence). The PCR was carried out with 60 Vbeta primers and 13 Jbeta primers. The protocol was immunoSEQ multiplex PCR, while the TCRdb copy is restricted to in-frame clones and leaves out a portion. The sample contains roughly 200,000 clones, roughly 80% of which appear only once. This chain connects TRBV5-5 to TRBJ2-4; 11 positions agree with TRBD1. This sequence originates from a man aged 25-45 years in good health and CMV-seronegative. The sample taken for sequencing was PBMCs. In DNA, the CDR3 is TGTGCCAGCAGCGCCCAAGGACAGGGGGCAAACATTCAGTACTTC. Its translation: CASSAQGQGANIQYF.